This is a list of T cell receptor beta chains from one sample in a study of monozygotic twins with inflammatory bowel disease. TCRdb reprocessed the 5' RACE reads and reports one entry per CDR3 protein, with no DNA. The sample includes more than 120,000 distinct CDR3 sequences. The sequenced sample was blood. These receptors all stem from a human donor with ulcerative colitis or Crohn's disease, or a healthy co-twin of an affected twin (not recorded which). Each CDR3 is given with its conserved first and last residue. Fields, in order: V gene, J gene, CDR3 protein.

TRBV7-2	TRBJ1-3	CASSLQLISGNTIYF
TRBV7-8	TRBJ1-2	CASSPDMTYGYTF
TRBV18	TRBJ1-1	CASSSERNTEAFF
TRBV4-3	TRBJ2-3	CASSSGRSTDTQYF
TRBV5-4	TRBJ1-1	CASSLVNRNTEAFF
TRBV12-3/TRBV12-4	TRBJ2-1	CASRSYPRDEQFF
TRBV18	TRBJ1-1	CASSPPLRNTEAFF
TRBV6-5	TRBJ1-6	CASSSGQGVYNSPLHF
TRBV29-1	TRBJ1-2	CSVQWGANYGYTF
TRBV5-1	TRBJ2-3	CASSSQDTQYF